This T cell receptor beta chain was observed in a study of response to subunit inactivated influenza vaccine. The length of the CDR3 is 14 residues. Germline-derived CDR1 and CDR2 are SGDLS and YYNGEE. V dropped 2 bases and J dropped 4 bases, with 12 bases sitting between them. Study-level points and caveats: With each seasonal influenza vaccination, the authors suggested, few new T cells are recruited.

This clonotype showed up just a few times. What it binds is not known. MiXCR, applied by TCRdb to the RT-PCR reads, yields one record per CDR3 protein. The table lists about 520,000 distinct CDR3 sequences, approximately 24% of them singletons, with 1.5% to 2% in the top ten. This TCR came from a man aged 50-60 years who received an inactivated influenza vaccine. Specimen: CD4+ T cells sorted from PBMCs, collected 4 to 6 days after vaccination. The rearrangement uses TRBV9 and TRBJ2-5; no reliable D call. CDR3 DNA: TGTGCCAGCAGCGTCGGTAGCCTTGGAGAGACCCAGTACTTC. This gives the protein CASSVGSLGETQYF.